Sequencing of this T cell receptor beta chain was carried out in a study of CXCR3-negative and CXCR3-positive naive CD8 T cells. This CDR3 contains 14 residues. Regarding this clonotype: As yet, its antigen is unknown.

Within the CD8+ T cell compartment, naive cells were CD45RO-CCR7+CD27+CD95-. Study conclusions and caveats: For CXCR3-positive naive cells, TRB CDR3s were more hydrophobic than those of CXCR3-negative naive cells. Both naive subsets had comparably high diversity; memory CD8+ cells much lower. From TRB CDR3 properties, TCR strength was inferred; surface CD5 did not differ between naive subsets.

TRB cDNA libraries were made by UMI-labeled 5' RACE. TCRdb reprocessed the 5' RACE reads, keeping one entry per CDR3 protein, no DNA. The table for this sample gives some 61,000 distinct CDR3 sequences. This receptor was taken from a human donor in good health. Some clones in this sample may be carry-over from other donors' samples. The V call is TRBV12-3 or TRBV12-4, the J call TRBJ2-4; TCRdb returns TRBD1, unconfirmable since there is no DNA. The specimen was naive CXCR3- CD8+ T cells from blood. This sample's subset: CD45RO-CCR7+CD27+CD95- naive CD8+ T cells lacking CXCR3 (TNR3-). The chain's CDR3 is CASSGGPPVDIQYF.